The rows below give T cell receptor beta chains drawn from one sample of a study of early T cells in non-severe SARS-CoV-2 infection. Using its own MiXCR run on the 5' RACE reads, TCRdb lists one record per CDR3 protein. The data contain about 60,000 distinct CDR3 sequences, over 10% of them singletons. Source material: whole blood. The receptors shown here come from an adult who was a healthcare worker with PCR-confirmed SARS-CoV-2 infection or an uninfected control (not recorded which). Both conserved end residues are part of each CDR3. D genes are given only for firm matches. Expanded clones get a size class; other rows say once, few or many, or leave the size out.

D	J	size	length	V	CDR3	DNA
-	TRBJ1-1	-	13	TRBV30	CAWSVGRNTEAFF	TGTGCCTGGAGTGTGGGGAGGAACACTGAAGCTTTCTTT
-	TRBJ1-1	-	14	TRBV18	CASSPTPRGTEAFF	TGTGCCAGCTCACCGACCCCCAGAGGCACTGAAGCTTTCTTT
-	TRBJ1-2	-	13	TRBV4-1	CASSPGALNGYTF	TGCGCCAGCAGCCCCGGAGCCCTCAATGGCTACACCTTC
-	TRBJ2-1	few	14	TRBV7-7	CASSLGGGEDEQFF	TGTGCTAGCAGCTTAGGAGGGGGCGAAGATGAGCAGTTCTTC
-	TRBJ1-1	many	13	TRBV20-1	CSAPKDGYTEAFF	TGCAGTGCTCCTAAAGACGGCTACACTGAAGCTTTCTTT
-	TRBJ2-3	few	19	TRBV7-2	CASSFHSHRDSDLTDTQYF	TGTGCCAGCAGCTTCCACTCGCATCGGGACTCGGACCTCACAGATACGCAGTATTTT
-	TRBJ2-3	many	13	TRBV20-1	CSATPNEPDTQYF	TGCAGTGCTACCCCCAATGAGCCAGATACGCAGTATTTT
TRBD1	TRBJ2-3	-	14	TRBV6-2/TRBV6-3	CASRRQGSTDTQYF	TGTGCCAGCAGGAGACAGGGAAGCACAGATACGCAGTATTTT
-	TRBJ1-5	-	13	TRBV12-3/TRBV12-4	CASSLFPNQPQHF	TGTGCCAGCAGTCTCTTTCCCAATCAGCCCCAGCATTTT
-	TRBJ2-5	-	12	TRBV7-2	CASSSPPGVQYF	TGTGCCAGCAGCAGTCCCCCCGGGGTCCAGTACTTC
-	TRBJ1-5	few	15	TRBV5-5	CASSPEGLRNQPQHF	TGTGCCAGCAGCCCCGAGGGACTGCGCAATCAGCCCCAGCATTTT
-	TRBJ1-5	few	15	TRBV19	CASRASVRVPQPQHF	TGTGCCAGTAGAGCTTCGGTCAGGGTCCCTCAGCCCCAGCATTTT
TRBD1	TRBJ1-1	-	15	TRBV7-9	CASSPNRGLGTEAFF	TGTGCCAGCAGCCCCAACAGGGGGCTGGGCACTGAAGCTTTCTTT
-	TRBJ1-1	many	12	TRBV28	CASSPRQSGAFF	TGTGCCAGCAGTCCTCGACAGTCTGGGGCTTTCTTT
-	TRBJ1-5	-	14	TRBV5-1	CASSTGRVGQPQHF	TGCGCCAGCAGCACCGGGAGGGTAGGGCAGCCCCAGCATTTT
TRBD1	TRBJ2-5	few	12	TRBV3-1	CASSPTGASSYF	TGTGCCAGCAGCCCGACAGGGGCGAGTAGTTACTTC
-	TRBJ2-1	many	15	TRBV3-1	CASSQVLGATNEQFF	TGTGCCAGCAGCCAAGTTCTAGGGGCAACTAATGAGCAGTTCTTC
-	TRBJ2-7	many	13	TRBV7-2	CASSLNPRGWQYF	TGTGCCAGCAGCTTAAACCCACGGGGATGGCAGTACTTC
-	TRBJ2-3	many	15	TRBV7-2	CASSLGGVSTDTQYF	TGTGCCAGCAGCTTAGGAGGGGTTAGCACAGATACGCAGTATTTT